The 8 T cell receptor beta chains given below trace back to one sample, sequenced in a study of control samples from healthy donors and cancer patients. The repertoire was sequenced with immunoSEQ multiplex PCR; TCRdb's copy has only in-frame clones and lacks some. The data contain 70,000 to 90,000 clones, about 90% of them seen just once; the ten biggest clones take up under 2.5%. Input material: PBMCs. All receptors come from a woman aged 55-75 years with head and neck cancer.

V usage is TRBV19 and J usage is TRBJ2-5; the match to TRBD2 covers 10 bases. CDR3 length: 15 amino acids. Germline lookup yields CDR1 LNHDA and CDR2 SQIVND (reference sequence). The trim removed 1 base at V and 3 bases at J, leaving 2 bases unmatched. CDR3 DNA sequence: TGTGCCAGTAGTATAGGGACTAGCGGAAAAGAGACCCAGTACTTC. Its protein product is CASSIGTSGKETQYF.

The V call is TRBV2, the J call TRBJ2-5; possible D gene TRBD1, 6 bases. CDR3 length: 14 residues. CDR1 and CDR2 from the germline V gene are SNHLY and FYNNEI. Trimming stripped 6 bases from V and 4 bases from J, with 15 bases between. CDR3 nucleotide sequence: TGTGCCAGCAGAGGCCGGACAGCTTCAGAGACCCAGTACTTC. It specifies CASRGRTASETQYF.

J is TRBJ2-1 and V is TRBV19, with 9 bases lining up with TRBD2. The CDR3 covers 17 residues. Germline trimming cut 6 bases from V and 0 bases from J; bases unmatched to any gene: 9. CDR1 is LNHDA and CDR2 is SQIVND in the germline V gene (reference sequence). CDR3 nucleotide sequence: TGTGCCAGTAGCCCCCTAGCGGGACTAAGCTCCTACAATGAGCAGTTCTTC. This gives the protein CASSPLAGLSSYNEQFF.

V gene TRBV18 combines with J gene TRBJ1-6, with TRBD1 identical over 7 bases. Germline-derived CDR1 and CDR2 are KGHSH and LQKENI. The CDR3 sequence is 17 residues long. Losses at the gene ends were 6 bases for V and 0 bases for J; bases not matched to a gene: 8. The CDR3 DNA follows: TGTGCCAGCTCTCTCACAGGGGCGAGCTCCTATAATTCACCCCTCCACTTT. This gives the protein CASSLTGASSYNSPLHF.

This sequence joins TRBV18 and TRBJ2-5; maybe TRBD1 (5 bases). V lost 3 bases and J lost 2, with 13 bases in between. The germline CDR1 and CDR2 sequences are KGHSH and LQKENI. The CDR3 length is 15 residues. CDR3 nucleotide sequence: TGTGCCAGCTCACCGATTCAGGACACACAAGAGACCCAGTACTTC. This codes for CASSPIQDTQETQYF. The entire variable domain, with the rest obtained from reference TRBV18 and TRBJ2-5, is as follows: NAGVMQNPRHLVRRRGQEARLRCSPMKGHSHVYWYRQLPEEGLKFMVYLQKENIIDESGMPKERFSAEFPKEGPSILRIQQVVRGDSAAYFCASSPIQDTQETQYFGPGTRLLVL.

This sequence joins TRBV19 and TRBJ2-2; D is uncertain. The CDR3 length is 13 residues. Trimming stripped 5 bases from V and 3 bases from J, with 7 bases between. The germline CDR1 and CDR2 sequences are LNHDA and SQIVND (reference sequence). CDR3 residues: CASSVGYTGELFF. DNA for the CDR3: TGTGCCAGTAGTGTCGGATACACCGGGGAGCTGTTTTTT. The full variable domain, with the rest looked up from reference TRBV19 and TRBJ2-2, is DGGITQSPKYLFRKEGQNVTLSCEQNLNHDAMYWYRQDPGQGLRLIYYSQIVNDFQKGDIAEGYSVSREKKESFPLTVTSAQKNPTAFYLCASSVGYTGELFFGEGSRLTVL.

The chain recombines TRBV18 with TRBJ2-3; no firm D call. The CDR3 loop spans 16 amino acids. V was clipped by 6 bases and J by 2 bases, with 18 bases between them. The V gene's germline CDR1 is KGHSH and CDR2 LQKENI. DNA of the CDR3: TGTGCCAGCTCGTACCTTAGGCAGCGAAACACAGATACGCAGTATTTT. Amino acid sequence: CASSYLRQRNTDTQYF.

The chain recombines TRBV6-5 with TRBJ1-1; no clear D gene. The CDR3 is 13 residues long. Germline CDR1 is MNHEY and CDR2 is SVGAGI. V lost 6 bases and J lost 8, with 16 bases in between. The CDR3 DNA sequence: TGTGCCAGCAGCCAGATGACGGTGCCCGAAGCTTTCTTT. Its protein product is CASSQMTVPEAFF.